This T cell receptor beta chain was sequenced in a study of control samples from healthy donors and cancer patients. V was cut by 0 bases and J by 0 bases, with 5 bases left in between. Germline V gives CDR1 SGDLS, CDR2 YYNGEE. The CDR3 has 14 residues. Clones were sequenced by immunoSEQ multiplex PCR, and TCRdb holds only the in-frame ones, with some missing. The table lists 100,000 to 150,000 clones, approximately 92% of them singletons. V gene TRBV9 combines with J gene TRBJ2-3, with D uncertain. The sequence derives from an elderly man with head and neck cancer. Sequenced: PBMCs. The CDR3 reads CASSVVGSTDTQYF. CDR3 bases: TGTGCCAGCAGCGTAGTGGGTAGCACAGATACGCAGTATTTT.